This TCR beta chain is from a study of blood T cell repertoires in COVID-19. Study in general: COVID-19 samples from acute and convalescent phases originated in the United States, Italy and Spain.

CDR1 is MDHEN and CDR2 is SYDVKM in the germline V gene. Trimming removed 6 bases from V and 4 bases from J, with 22 bases in between. The CDR3 consists of 17 residues. Libraries were prepared by immunoSEQ multiplex PCR; TCRdb keeps only in-frame clonotypes and omits some of them. The sample has approximately 62,000 clones, 85% to 90% seen once. The genes are TRBV28 and TRBJ2-4; D unresolved. The receptor was isolated from a human donor with active COVID-19. The donor label of this sample is uncertain. The specimen was peripheral blood. The CDR3 DNA follows: TGTGCCAGCAGCCCCCCGGGTTGGATTCTCGGGAAAAACATTCAGTACTTC. This codes for CASSPPGWILGKNIQYF. Supplemented by reference TRBV28 and TRBJ2-4, the full variable domain reads DVKVTQSSRYLVKRTGEKVFLECVQDMDHENMFWYRQDPGLGLRLIYFSYDVKMKEKGDIPEGYSVSREKKERFSLILESASTNQTSMYLCASSPPGWILGKNIQYFGAGTRLSVL.